The rows below give T cell receptor beta chains drawn from one sample of a study of blood T cells in healthy people across ages. MiXCR, run by TCRdb on the 5' RACE reads, gives a single entry per CDR3 protein. This table has under 2,000,000 distinct CDR3 sequences, around 48% appearing once. Sequenced: blood. The source is a woman in her thirties or forties in good health. Each CDR3 is given with its conserved first and last residue. The D gene is left open where the match is weak. Only part of the rows carry a size: once, few, many, or a class if the clone is expanded.

.,TRBD1,TRBV19,TRBJ2-1,TGTGCCGGTAGTGTAGATGAGGGGGCCCCGGAGCAGTTCTTC,CAGSVDEGAPEQFF
.,.,TRBV27,TRBJ1-5,TGTGCCAGCGGCCTTTTGGGGCAGCCCCAGCATTTT,CASGLLGQPQHF
.,.,TRBV27,TRBJ1-6,TGTGCCAGCAGTTTATGGGCGGGGGCGTCCTATAATTCACCCCTCCACTTT,CASSLWAGASYNSPLHF
.,TRBD1,TRBV20-1,TRBJ2-1,TGCAGTGCTTATGGACAGGGATCTTACAATGGGCAGTTCTTC,CSAYGQGSYNGQFF
few,TRBD2,TRBV6-1,TRBJ2-1,TGTGCCAGCAGCCCCGTATTAGCGGGGAAAATAAGCTCCTACAATGAGCAGTTCTTC,CASSPVLAGKISSYNEQFF
few,.,TRBV4-2,TRBJ2-5,TGTGCCAGCAGCCCAGGAAGGATGGAAGAGACCCAGTACTTC,CASSPGRMEETQYF
.,.,TRBV20-1,TRBJ2-1,TGCAGTGCTTCTCATCGCAATGAGCAGTTCTTC,CSASHRNEQFF
few,TRBD1,TRBV11-2,TRBJ1-2,TGTGCCAGCAGCTTAGAAGTGGGGACAGCCTATGGCTACACCTTC,CASSLEVGTAYGYTF
.,.,TRBV6-5,TRBJ2-7,TGTGCCAGCAAAATGGGCGGACACTACGAGCAGTACTTC,CASKMGGHYEQYF
.,.,TRBV28,TRBJ1-6,TGTGCCAGCAGTTTGACCGGTCCATATTCACCCCTCCACTTT,CASSLTGPYSPLHF
.,.,TRBV5-6,TRBJ2-3,TGTGCCTGCAGCGGAGGGACTACAGATACGCAGTATTTT,CACSGGTTDTQYF
few,TRBD2,TRBV6-8,TRBJ2-4,TGTGCCAGCAGTTTACTAGCGGGTGTAGCCAAAAACATTCAGTACTTC,CASSLLAGVAKNIQYF
.,.,TRBV5-4,TRBJ2-3,TGTGCCAGCAGCTTAGAGCAGAGTCGCGCAGATACGCAGTATTTT,CASSLEQSRADTQYF
.,.,TRBV20-1,TRBJ2-1,TGCAGTGCGGTACCAGATAGCTCCTACAATGAGCGGTTCTTC,CSAVPDSSYNERFF
.,.,TRBV7-2,TRBJ2-2,TGTGCCAGCAGCTTAGGACGGGGGGCGCGGACCGGGGAGCTGTTTTTT,CASSLGRGARTGELFF
few,.,TRBV20-1,TRBJ1-6,TGCAGTGCTAGTCTAAGCTCCTATAATTCACCCCTCCACTTT,CSASLSSYNSPLHF
.,TRBD2,TRBV7-9,TRBJ2-1,TGTGCCAGCAGCCTCACGGGGCTAGCGGATTACAATGAGCAGTTCTTC,CASSLTGLADYNEQFF
.,.,TRBV20-1,TRBJ1-5,TGCAGTGCACAAGGACAGTTTTATAGCAATCAGCCCCAGCATTTT,CSAQGQFYSNQPQHF
once,TRBD1,TRBV29-1,TRBJ2-3,TGCAGCGTTGGGGGGGGACAGGGCTCAGATACGCAGTATTTT,CSVGGGQGSDTQYF
few,.,TRBV29-1,TRBJ2-7,TGCAGCGTCTCTAGGACAGACTACGAGCAGTACTTC,CSVSRTDYEQYF
.,TRBD2,TRBV7-2,TRBJ2-3,TGTGCCAGCAGCCTCGATCGCGGGACTAGTGATCGAGATACGCAGTATTTT,CASSLDRGTSDRDTQYF
.,.,TRBV7-2,TRBJ1-2,TGTGCCAGCGGGCAGGGAGTTCGCGGCTACACCTTC,CASGQGVRGYTF
.,.,TRBV24-1,TRBJ1-5,TGTGCCACCAGTGAGGGTGGTCAGCCCCAGCATTTT,CATSEGGQPQHF
few,.,TRBV6-1,TRBJ2-7,TGTGCCAGCACTGAACCGGGAGACTACGAGCAGTACTTC,CASTEPGDYEQYF
once,TRBD1,TRBV2,TRBJ2-7,TGTGCCAGCTACGGGACAGGTTCCTACGAGCAGTACTTC,CASYGTGSYEQYF
few,.,TRBV4-1,TRBJ2-4,TGCGCCAGCAGCCAACTCCCGGCGGGGGCGGGGATCAAAAACATTCAGTACTTC,CASSQLPAGAGIKNIQYF
.,.,TRBV29-1,TRBJ2-3,TGCAGCGTTGATATAGGGACGGATACGCAGTATTTT,CSVDIGTDTQYF
once,.,TRBV2,TRBJ1-4,TGTGCCAGCAGCCCCGGGGGACGGCGTGAAAAACTGTTTTTT,CASSPGGRREKLFF
.,TRBD2,TRBV11-2,TRBJ2-5,TGTGCCAGCAGCACACACGGGACTATTTTTCTCCAAGAGACCCAGTACTTC,CASSTHGTIFLQETQYF